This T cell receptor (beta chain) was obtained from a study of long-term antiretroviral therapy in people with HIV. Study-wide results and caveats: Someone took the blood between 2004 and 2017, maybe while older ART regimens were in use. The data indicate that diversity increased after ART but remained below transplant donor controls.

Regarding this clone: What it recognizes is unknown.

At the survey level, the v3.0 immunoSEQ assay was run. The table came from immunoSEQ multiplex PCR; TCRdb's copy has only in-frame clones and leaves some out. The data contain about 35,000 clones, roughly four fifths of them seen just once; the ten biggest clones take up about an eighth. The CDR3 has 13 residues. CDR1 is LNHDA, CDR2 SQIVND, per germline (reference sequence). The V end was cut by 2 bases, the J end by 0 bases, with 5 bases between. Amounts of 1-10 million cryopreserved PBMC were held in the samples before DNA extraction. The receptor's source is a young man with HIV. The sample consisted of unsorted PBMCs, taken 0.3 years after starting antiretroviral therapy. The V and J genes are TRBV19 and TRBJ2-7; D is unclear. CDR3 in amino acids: CASSISVSYEQYF. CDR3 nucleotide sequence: TGTGCCAGTAGTATATCGGTCTCCTACGAGCAGTACTTC.